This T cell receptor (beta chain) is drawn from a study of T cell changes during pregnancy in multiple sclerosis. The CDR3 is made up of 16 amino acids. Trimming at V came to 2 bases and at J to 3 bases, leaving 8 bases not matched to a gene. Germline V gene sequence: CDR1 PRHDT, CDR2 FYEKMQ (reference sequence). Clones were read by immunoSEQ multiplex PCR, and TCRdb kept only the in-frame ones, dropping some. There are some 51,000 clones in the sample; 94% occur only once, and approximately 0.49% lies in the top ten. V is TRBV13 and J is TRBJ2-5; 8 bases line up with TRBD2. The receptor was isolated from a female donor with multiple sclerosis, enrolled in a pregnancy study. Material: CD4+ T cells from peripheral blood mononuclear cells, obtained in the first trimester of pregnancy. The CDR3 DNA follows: TGTGCCAGCAGCTTACAGGGCGGGGGGTCTGAAGAGACCCAGTACTTC. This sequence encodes CASSLQGGGSEETQYF.